This TCR beta chain was recorded in a study of cytomegalovirus exposure and HLA in healthy donors. General study results and limits: HLA alleles showed associations with around 15,000 TCR beta sequences in a later analysis, at a 0.05 false discovery rate.

This CDR3 region has 14 residues. The germline CDR1 and CDR2 sequences are GTSNPN and SVGIG (reference sequence). The V gene end was trimmed by 2 bases and the J gene end by 2 bases; junction bases not matched to a gene: 4. As regards this clone: Its target is not known.

Donors had nominal health at sampling but likely had unrecorded immune exposures. 13 Jbeta primers and 60 Vbeta primers were used for the PCR. Assay used: immunoSEQ multiplex PCR; TCRdb lists only in-frame clones, some missing. The sample consists of a few hundred thousand clones, roughly 79% of them appearing once. The V gene is TRBV30, the J gene TRBJ1-1; TRBD1 matches at 8 bases. The sequence came from a man younger than 30 in good health and CMV-seronegative. The sequencing input was PBMCs. CDR3 amino acids: CAWSQTGGNTEAFF. In DNA form, the CDR3 reads TGTGCCTGGAGTCAAACAGGGGGAAACACTGAAGCTTTCTTT.